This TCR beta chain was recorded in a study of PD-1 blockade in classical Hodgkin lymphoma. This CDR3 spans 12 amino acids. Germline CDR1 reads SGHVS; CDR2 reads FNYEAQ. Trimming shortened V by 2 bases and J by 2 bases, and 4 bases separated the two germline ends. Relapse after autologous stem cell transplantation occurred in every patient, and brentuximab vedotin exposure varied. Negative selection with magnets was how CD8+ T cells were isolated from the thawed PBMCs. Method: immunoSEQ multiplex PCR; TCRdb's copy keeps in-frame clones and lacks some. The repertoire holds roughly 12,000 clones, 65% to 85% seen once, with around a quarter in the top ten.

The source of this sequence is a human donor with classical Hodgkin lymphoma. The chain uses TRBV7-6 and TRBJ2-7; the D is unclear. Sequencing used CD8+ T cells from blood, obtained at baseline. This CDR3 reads CASSLSAYEQYF. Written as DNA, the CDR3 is TGTGCCAGCAGCTTATCCGCCTACGAGCAGTACTTC.